The source of this T cell receptor (beta chain) is a study of T-cell reconstitution after alpha-beta-depleted transplantation in children. A few counts support this clonotype. Researchers prepared the TCRbeta library using unique molecular identifiers, the study reports. A single record per CDR3 protein comes from TCRdb applying MiXCR to the PCR reads. This table holds roughly 500,000 distinct CDR3 sequences, approximately 16% found once. The source is a human donor who donated a stem cell graft to a child with acute lymphoblastic leukemia. The specimen comprised PBMCs from the stem cell graft donor, sampled from the stem cell graft.

CDR3 coding DNA: TGCAGCGTAGAGACAGGGAACAATCAGCCCCAGCATTTT. As protein: CSVETGNNQPQHF. The chain uses TRBV29-1 and TRBJ1-5; TRBD1 matches 7 bases. Unmatched junction bases numbered 5, after V lost 6 bases and J lost 3 bases. Germline values: CDR1 SQVTM, CDR2 ANQGSEA. The CDR3 runs to 13 residues. The variable domain in full, completed from reference TRBV29-1 and TRBJ1-5, reads SAVISQKPSRDICQRGTSLTIQCQVDSQVTMMFWYRQQPGQSLTLIATANQGSEATYESGFVIDKFPISRPNLTFSTLTVSNMSPEDSSIYLCSVETGNNQPQHFGDGTRLSIL.